This T cell receptor (beta chain) was captured by sequencing in a study of identifying expanded T cells in peripheral blood. Per germline, CDR1 SNHLY and CDR2 FYNNEI. V shed 9 bases and J 1 base; nucleotides not matched to a gene: 4. This CDR3 has 15 residues. Study-wide results and limits: Approximately two-week clone count variance significantly increased as total template count grew. Differentially abundant clones: roughly 1.2 between replicates, roughly 16 at 2 to 3 weeks, approximately 19 at four.

Method: immunoSEQ multiplex PCR; TCRdb's copy keeps in-frame clones and lacks some. The repertoire holds about 58,000 clones, roughly 89% seen once, with about 3.7% in the top ten. This clone came up once. Its target is not known. The chain recombines TRBV2 with TRBJ2-4; TRBD2 agrees at 12 bases. The specimen was blood. The clonotype originates from a person between 18 and 75 years old in good health. The CDR3 DNA follows: TGTGCCAGTGCCGGACTAGCGGGGGCCAAAAACATTCAGTACTTC. Amino acids: CASAGLAGAKNIQYF. The whole variable domain, filled in from reference TRBV2 and TRBJ2-4, reads EPEVTQTPSHQVTQMGQEVILRCVPISNHLYFYWYRQILGQKVEFLVSFYNNEISEKSEIFDDQFSVERPDGSNFTLKIRSTKLEDSAMYFCASAGLAGAKNIQYFGAGTRLSVL.